This entry is about one TCR beta chain. There is no known antigen for this receptor. Base-call qualities are not available, and no considerably larger clone is one nucleotide away. The data are from a study of blood T cell repertoires in COVID-19 (dated by TCRdb to 2020 to 2022). For the study in its entirety: Samples covering the acute and convalescent phases of COVID-19 were provided by collaborators in the United States, Italy and Spain. The repertoires were released in a freely available public database meant as a resource for research on the immune response to SARS-CoV-2. Subjects who had been exposed to COVID-19, were actively infected with it, or had recovered from it provided the deeply sampled blood TCRbeta repertoires that made up the dataset. Samples were obtained from the ongoing ImmuneRACE study (first 160 participants) and from about 1,300 subjects provided by 6 global collaborators. The prospective study material was composed of cDNA or gDNA derived from T cells, B-cell-depleted T cells, or PBMCs. Sample metadata almost always included a de-identified subject ID, COVID-19 status, age in years and sex. HLA class I and class II types, where available, came from metadata supplied by the sample provider rather than from assay-based typing. On the study overall, not on this receptor specifically: The quantity of clinical and demographic metadata differed by source and by participant and was supplied without curation.

Another Seattle source contributed samples from volunteer blood donors who had recovered from COVID-19. Collaborating institutions collected whole blood in K2EDTA tubes following their own protocols. For TCRbeta analysis, collaborators shipped samples as frozen whole blood, isolated PBMCs, or DNA extracted from either of those sample types. TCRbeta CDR3 regions were amplified from genomic DNA by means of the immunoSEQ Assay, a bias-controlled multiplex PCR. Concerning the study's data processing: Within the assay, amplification of reference gene primers was used to estimate how many nucleated cells each sample contained. To quantify the absolute abundance of each unique TCRbeta CDR3 rearrangement, sequence reads were collapsed and filtered. Productive Simpson clonality was computed per sample as the square root of Simpson's diversity index over productive rearrangements. The immuneACCESS repertoire file appears here via TCRdb, limited to in-frame rearrangements. These files lack a portion of the clones; in checked studies, under half of the deficit traces to unresolved V genes, and the cause of the others is not known. V, J and clone size were drawn from that table, and D and trimming were deduced from the DNA. This sample has roughly 340,000 clones in its table, and around nine tenths of those were observed once. About 3.5% of the sample is taken by the ten largest.

The junction shows trimming of 1 base on V and 10 bases on J, plus 14 bases between the germline ends. The CDR3 covers 14 residues, taking in both the cysteine and the phenylalanine. The CDR3 DNA has 42 bases and is translated from base 1. According to the germline V gene, CDR1 reads SGHNT and CDR2 reads YENEEA. The V and J genes are TRBV11-3 and TRBJ2-1, and TRBD2 may be the D gene, going by 6 matching bases. The source material was peripheral blood. This clonotype was obtained from a woman under 30 who had recovered from COVID-19. The nucleotides read TGTGCCAGCAGCTTAGTTAGCGGTATCCCCGAGCAGTTCTTC. It codes for CASSLVSGIPEQFF.